These T cell receptor beta chains were read from a single sample in a study of lung T cells in sarcoidosis with Löfgren's syndrome. TCRdb redid the calling of the reads with MiXCR, one entry per CDR3 protein. The sample yields 60,000 to 70,000 distinct CDR3 sequences, around 21% seen once. The specimen was CD4+ T cells from PBMCs. The source is a human donor with sarcoidosis (Löfgren's syndrome or another form), or a control subject (not recorded which). The CDR3 runs from the conserved cysteine through the conserved F or W. Each record gives: J gene, D gene, V gene, clone size, CDR3 DNA, CDR3 protein. D genes are given only for firm matches. Only some rows state a clone size, as once, few, many or a class for expanded clones.

j_call: TRBJ1-1
d_call: NA
v_call: TRBV7-2
clone_size: NA
cdr3_nt: TGTGCCAGCAGCTTAGCACCAGGGAAGGGCGGCACTGAAGCTTTCTTT
cdr3_aa: CASSLAPGKGGTEAFF

j_call: TRBJ2-7
d_call: NA
v_call: TRBV10-3
clone_size: NA
cdr3_nt: TGTGCCATCAGTGGTGTACAGGGCAACGAGCAGTACTTC
cdr3_aa: CAISGVQGNEQYF

j_call: TRBJ1-1
d_call: NA
v_call: TRBV4-1
clone_size: many
cdr3_nt: TGCGCCAGCAGCCAGATCGATCAGGGCACTGAAGCTTTCTTT
cdr3_aa: CASSQIDQGTEAFF

j_call: TRBJ2-1
d_call: NA
v_call: TRBV28
clone_size: many
cdr3_nt: TGTGCCAGCAGTTCCCTGGACAGCACGAGCTCCTACAATGAGCAGTTCTTC
cdr3_aa: CASSSLDSTSSYNEQFF

j_call: TRBJ2-1
d_call: TRBD1
v_call: TRBV28
clone_size: many
cdr3_nt: TGTGCCAGCAGTTTATCCGGGACAGGGAGCGCTAATGAGCAGTTCTTC
cdr3_aa: CASSLSGTGSANEQFF

j_call: TRBJ2-5
d_call: TRBD2
v_call: TRBV27
clone_size: many
cdr3_nt: TGTGCCAGCAGTCCCCGGACTAGCGGGGTCCAAGAGACCCAGTACTTC
cdr3_aa: CASSPRTSGVQETQYF

j_call: TRBJ2-1
d_call: NA
v_call: TRBV5-1
clone_size: many
cdr3_nt: TGCGCCAGCAGCTCCGACTCACACAATGAGCAGTTCTTC
cdr3_aa: CASSSDSHNEQFF

j_call: TRBJ2-7
d_call: NA
v_call: TRBV27
clone_size: many
cdr3_nt: TGTGCCAGCAGTTTATTGGTGACACAGAGATTCTACGAGCAGTACTTC
cdr3_aa: CASSLLVTQRFYEQYF

j_call: TRBJ1-4
d_call: NA
v_call: TRBV28
clone_size: many
cdr3_nt: TGTGCCAGCAGTTTCCCCCCGAGGGTACAAGAAAAACTGTTTTTT
cdr3_aa: CASSFPPRVQEKLFF

j_call: TRBJ1-1
d_call: NA
v_call: TRBV2
clone_size: NA
cdr3_nt: TGTGCCAGCGGGGAGGTTGTTGTTGAAGCTTTCTTT
cdr3_aa: CASGEVVVEAFF

j_call: TRBJ2-3
d_call: NA
v_call: TRBV5-4
clone_size: many
cdr3_nt: TGTGCCAGCAGCTGGGGACTGAATAGTGTGGATACGCAGTATTTT
cdr3_aa: CASSWGLNSVDTQYF

j_call: TRBJ1-1
d_call: NA
v_call: TRBV12-5
clone_size: NA
cdr3_nt: TGTGCTAGTGGCCCCCCCAGGGCCATGAACACTGAAGCTTTCTTT
cdr3_aa: CASGPPRAMNTEAFF

j_call: TRBJ2-3
d_call: NA
v_call: TRBV12-3/TRBV12-4
clone_size: many
cdr3_nt: TGTGCCAGCAGTTTCCCGCGGGGCACAGATACGCAGTATTTT
cdr3_aa: CASSFPRGTDTQYF

j_call: TRBJ1-1
d_call: NA
v_call: TRBV25-1
clone_size: many
cdr3_nt: TGTGCCAGCAGTGAATTAATGAACACTGAAGCTTTCTTT
cdr3_aa: CASSELMNTEAFF

j_call: TRBJ2-7
d_call: TRBD2
v_call: TRBV4-1
clone_size: many
cdr3_nt: TGCGCCAGCAGCAAAGGACTAGCGGGAGATTACGAGCAGTACTTC
cdr3_aa: CASSKGLAGDYEQYF

j_call: TRBJ1-1
d_call: NA
v_call: TRBV7-9
clone_size: many
cdr3_nt: TGTGCCAGCACCTCGATGGGGTATCCTGCGAACACTGAAGCTTTCTTT
cdr3_aa: CASTSMGYPANTEAFF

j_call: TRBJ2-3
d_call: NA
v_call: TRBV28
clone_size: many
cdr3_nt: TGTGCCAGCAGTTTGGGATCCCCACGGGATACGCAGTATTTT
cdr3_aa: CASSLGSPRDTQYF

j_call: TRBJ1-1
d_call: TRBD1
v_call: TRBV3-1
clone_size: NA
cdr3_nt: TGTGCCAGCAGCCCGACGACAGGGTCCACTGAAGCTTTCTTT
cdr3_aa: CASSPTTGSTEAFF

j_call: TRBJ1-4
d_call: NA
v_call: TRBV7-2
clone_size: many
cdr3_nt: TGTGCCAGCAGCTTCCAGCCAGTTCGGGAAAAACTGTTTTTT
cdr3_aa: CASSFQPVREKLFF

j_call: TRBJ1-1
d_call: NA
v_call: TRBV6-6
clone_size: many
cdr3_nt: TGTGCCAGCAGTTACTCGACGATAAACACTGAAGCTTTCTTT
cdr3_aa: CASSYSTINTEAFF

j_call: TRBJ1-2
d_call: TRBD1
v_call: TRBV4-2
clone_size: many
cdr3_nt: TGTGCCAGCAGCCGCCAGGACAGGGATGGCTACACCTTC
cdr3_aa: CASSRQDRDGYTF

j_call: TRBJ1-2
d_call: NA
v_call: TRBV29-1
clone_size: few
cdr3_nt: TGCAGCGTTGAATTCCGCAGGGAAGGCTACACCTTC
cdr3_aa: CSVEFRREGYTF

j_call: TRBJ2-3
d_call: TRBD2
v_call: TRBV20-1
clone_size: many
cdr3_nt: TGCAATGCTAGAAGGGCTAGCGGAAGCACAGATACGCAGTATTTT
cdr3_aa: CNARRASGSTDTQYF

j_call: TRBJ1-3
d_call: NA
v_call: TRBV6-6
clone_size: many
cdr3_nt: TGTGCCAGCAGTTACTCGGCTGGCTCTGGAAACACCATATATTTT
cdr3_aa: CASSYSAGSGNTIYF

j_call: TRBJ1-1
d_call: TRBD1
v_call: TRBV2
clone_size: few
cdr3_nt: TGTGCCAGCAGCCCAAACAGGGGTCGGAACACTGAAGCTTTCTTT
cdr3_aa: CASSPNRGRNTEAFF

j_call: TRBJ2-7
d_call: NA
v_call: TRBV7-2
clone_size: NA
cdr3_nt: TGTGCCAGCAGCTTATTTGCGCGCGGACTGAACTACGAGCAGTACTTC
cdr3_aa: CASSLFARGLNYEQYF

j_call: TRBJ1-1
d_call: NA
v_call: TRBV27
clone_size: many
cdr3_nt: TGTGCCAGCAATAAGTTTCAAGGAGCTGAAGCTTTCTTT
cdr3_aa: CASNKFQGAEAFF

j_call: TRBJ2-5
d_call: NA
v_call: TRBV7-2
clone_size: many
cdr3_nt: TGTGCCAGCAGCTCCCAAGGGAGGATTCGGGAGACCCAGTACTTC
cdr3_aa: CASSSQGRIRETQYF

j_call: TRBJ2-1
d_call: NA
v_call: TRBV11-3
clone_size: NA
cdr3_nt: TGTGCCAGCAGCTCCGAAGGACCGCGGAGCTCCTACAATGAGCAGTTCTTC
cdr3_aa: CASSSEGPRSSYNEQFF

j_call: TRBJ2-5
d_call: NA
v_call: TRBV28
clone_size: many
cdr3_nt: TGTGCCAGCGCCCCCGGGACGCTTATCCAAGAGACCCAGTACTTC
cdr3_aa: CASAPGTLIQETQYF

j_call: TRBJ1-2
d_call: TRBD1
v_call: TRBV29-1
clone_size: NA
cdr3_nt: TGCAGCGCGGACAGGCCCCCTTATGGCTACACCTTC
cdr3_aa: CSADRPPYGYTF

j_call: TRBJ2-2
d_call: NA
v_call: TRBV19
clone_size: NA
cdr3_nt: TGTGCCAGTACACCATTCGACCGGACCGGGGAGCTGTTTTTT
cdr3_aa: CASTPFDRTGELFF